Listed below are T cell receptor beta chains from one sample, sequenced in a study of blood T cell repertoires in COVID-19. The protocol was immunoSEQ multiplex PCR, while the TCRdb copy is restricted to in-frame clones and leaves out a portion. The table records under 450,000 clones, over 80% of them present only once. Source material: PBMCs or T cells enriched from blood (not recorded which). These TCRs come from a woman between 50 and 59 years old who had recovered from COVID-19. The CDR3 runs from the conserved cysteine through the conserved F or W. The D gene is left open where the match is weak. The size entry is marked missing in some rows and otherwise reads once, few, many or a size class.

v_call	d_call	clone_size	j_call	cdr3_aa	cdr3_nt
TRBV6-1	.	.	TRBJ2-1	CASSEPPHEQFF	TGTGCCAGCAGTGAACCCCCTCATGAGCAGTTCTTC
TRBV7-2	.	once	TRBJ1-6	CASSSRVSPLHF	TGTGCCAGCAGCTCCAGGGTTTCACCCCTCCACTTT
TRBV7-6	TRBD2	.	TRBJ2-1	CASSLVLAGLGEQFF	TGTGCCAGCAGCTTAGTACTAGCGGGATTAGGTGAGCAGTTCTTC
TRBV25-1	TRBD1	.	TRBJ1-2	CASSETGSYGYTF	TGTGCCAGCAGTGAGACAGGGAGCTATGGCTACACCTTC
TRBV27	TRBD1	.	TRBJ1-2	CASSLTGTRANYGYTF	TGTGCCAGCAGTTTGACAGGGACGAGGGCTAACTATGGCTACACCTTC
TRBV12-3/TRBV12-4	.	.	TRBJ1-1	CASRLLRGTEAFF	TGTGCCAGCAGGCTCCTAAGGGGCACTGAAGCTTTCTTT
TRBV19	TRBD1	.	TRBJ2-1	CASSGTGALRNEQFF	TGTGCCAGTAGTGGGACAGGGGCGCTTCGCAATGAGCAGTTCTTC
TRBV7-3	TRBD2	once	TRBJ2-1	CASSFSGAYNEQFF	TGTGCCAGCAGCTTCAGCGGGGCATACAATGAGCAGTTCTTC
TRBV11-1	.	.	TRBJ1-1	CASSSGGLATEAFF	TGTGCCAGCAGCTCCGGGGGGTTGGCCACTGAAGCTTTCTTT
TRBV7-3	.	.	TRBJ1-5	CASSSLHGQPQHF	TGTGCCAGCAGTTCCTTACATGGCCAGCCCCAGCATTTT
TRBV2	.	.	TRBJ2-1	CARGGVDEQFF	TGTGCCAGGGGGGGTGTCGATGAGCAGTTCTTC
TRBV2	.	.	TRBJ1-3	CASRQSSGNTIYF	TGTGCCAGCAGGCAGTCCTCTGGAAACACCATATATTTT
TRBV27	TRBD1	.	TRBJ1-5	CASSLDRAGQPQHF	TGTGCCAGCAGCCTCGACAGGGCGGGTCAGCCCCAGCATTTT
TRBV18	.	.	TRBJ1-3	CASSPGSFSGNTIYF	TGTGCCAGCTCACCGGGCTCCTTCTCTGGAAACACCATATATTTT
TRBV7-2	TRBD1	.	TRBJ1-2	CASSSRGTGAGGSYGYTF	TGTGCCAGCAGCTCCAGGGGCACGGGGGCAGGGGGCTCGTATGGCTACACCTTC
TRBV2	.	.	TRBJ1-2	CASREGRNYGYTF	TGTGCCAGCAGGGAGGGACGGAACTATGGCTACACCTTC
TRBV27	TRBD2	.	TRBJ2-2	CASSLSMWGSGRINTGELFF	TGTGCCAGCAGTTTATCTATGTGGGGTAGCGGGAGAATTAACACCGGGGAGCTGTTTTTT
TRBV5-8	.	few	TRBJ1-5	CASSLGQIFNQPQHF	TGTGCCAGCAGCTTGGGACAAATATTCAATCAGCCCCAGCATTTT
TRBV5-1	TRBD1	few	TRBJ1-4	CASSYQGAPNEKLFF	TGCGCCAGCAGTTATCAGGGGGCACCTAATGAAAAACTGTTTTTT
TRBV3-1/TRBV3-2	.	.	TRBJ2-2	CASSLNRFTGELFF	TGTGCCAGCAGCCTTAACAGGTTCACCGGGGAGCTGTTTTTT
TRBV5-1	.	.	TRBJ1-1	CASSYRSTNTEAFF	TGCGCCAGCAGCTACAGGTCAACGAACACTGAAGCTTTCTTT
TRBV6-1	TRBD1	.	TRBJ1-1	CASSERGQGLSEAFF	TGTGCCAGCAGTGAAAGGGGACAGGGGCTGTCTGAAGCTTTCTTT
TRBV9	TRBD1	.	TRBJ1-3	CASGRQGNSGNTIYF	TGTGCCAGCGGTCGACAGGGAAATTCTGGAAACACCATATATTTT
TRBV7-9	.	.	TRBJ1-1	CASSPMGAGAEAFF	TGTGCCAGCAGCCCAATGGGGGCTGGTGCTGAAGCTTTCTTT
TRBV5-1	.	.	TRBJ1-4	CASSTAQGESEKLFF	TGCGCCAGCAGCACCGCCCAGGGCGAAAGCGAAAAACTGTTTTTT
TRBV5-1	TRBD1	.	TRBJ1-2	CASSVTGEIGGYTF	TGCGCCAGCAGCGTTACAGGGGAAATAGGTGGCTACACCTTC
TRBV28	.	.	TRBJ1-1	CASSLYQGQNTEAFF	TGTGCCAGCAGTTTATATCAGGGCCAAAACACTGAAGCTTTCTTT
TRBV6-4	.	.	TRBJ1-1	CASIWTPADTEAFF	TGTGCCAGCATATGGACACCCGCTGACACTGAAGCTTTCTTT
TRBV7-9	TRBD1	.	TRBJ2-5	CASSKRDSGETQYF	TGTGCCAGCAGTAAGAGGGACAGCGGAGAGACCCAGTACTTC
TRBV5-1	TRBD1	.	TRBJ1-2	CASSPTGTGNPLPNYGYTF	TGCGCCAGCAGCCCAACCGGGACAGGGAACCCACTCCCTAACTATGGCTACACCTTC
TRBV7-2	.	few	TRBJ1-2	CASSSQRGGYGYTF	TGTGCCAGCAGCTCCCAGAGGGGGGGCTATGGCTACACCTTC
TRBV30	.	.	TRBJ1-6	CAWNQGSPLHF	TGTGCCTGGAACCAGGGTTCACCCCTCCACTTT
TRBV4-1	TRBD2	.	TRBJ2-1	CASSPQERGDNEQFF	TGCGCCAGCAGCCCCCAGGAGCGGGGAGACAATGAGCAGTTCTTC
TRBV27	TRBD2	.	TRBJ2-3	CASRLLAGGTDTQYF	TGTGCCAGCAGACTCTTAGCGGGAGGCACAGATACGCAGTATTTT
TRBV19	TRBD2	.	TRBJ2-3	CASSWTSSTDTQYF	TGTGCCAGTAGTTGGACTAGCTCCACAGATACGCAGTATTTT
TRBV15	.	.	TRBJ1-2	CATSRDRQGYTF	TGTGCCACCAGCAGAGATCGTCAGGGCTACACCTTC
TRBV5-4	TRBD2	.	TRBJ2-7	CASSLGGLAGAYEQYF	TGTGCCAGCAGCTTGGGGGGACTAGCGGGAGCCTACGAGCAGTACTTC
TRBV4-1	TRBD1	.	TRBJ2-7	CASSQDPTGVLPYEQYF	TGCGCCAGCAGCCAAGATCCAACAGGGGTCCTACCCTACGAGCAGTACTTC
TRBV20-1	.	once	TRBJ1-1	CSASGAMNTEAFF	TGCAGTGCTAGTGGGGCCATGAACACTGAAGCTTTCTTT
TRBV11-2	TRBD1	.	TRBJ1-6	CASSSTGFDNSPLHF	TGTGCCAGCAGCTCGACAGGGTTTGATAATTCACCCCTCCACTTT
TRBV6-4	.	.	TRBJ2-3	CASSAGGWGTDTQYF	TGTGCCAGCAGTGCCGGGGGTTGGGGCACAGATACGCAGTATTTT
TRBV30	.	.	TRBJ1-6	CAWSRGDYGSPLHF	TGTGCCTGGAGCCGCGGGGATTACGGATCACCCCTCCACTTT
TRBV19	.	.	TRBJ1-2	CASSIDSRDYGYTF	TGTGCCAGTAGTATAGATTCGAGGGACTATGGCTACACCTTC
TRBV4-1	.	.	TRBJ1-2	CASSQDRGRANYGYTF	TGCGCCAGCAGCCAAGATCGCGGCAGGGCTAACTATGGCTACACCTTC
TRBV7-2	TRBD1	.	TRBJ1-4	CASSLAPGQGEKLFF	TGTGCCAGCAGCTTAGCTCCTGGACAGGGGGAAAAACTGTTTTTT
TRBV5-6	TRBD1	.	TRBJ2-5	CASSLGQVQETQYF	TGTGCCAGCAGCCTAGGACAGGTCCAAGAGACCCAGTACTTC
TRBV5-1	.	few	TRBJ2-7	CASSLFRRSGADEQYF	TGCGCCAGCAGCTTGTTCAGGCGGTCAGGGGCGGACGAGCAGTACTTC
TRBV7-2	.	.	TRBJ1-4	CASSPTVSSNEKLFF	TGTGCCAGCAGCCCGACAGTGTCTTCTAATGAAAAACTGTTTTTT
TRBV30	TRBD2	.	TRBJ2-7	CAWSVGTKRGLEYF	TGTGCCTGGAGTGTAGGGACTAAGCGGGGCTTGGAGTACTTC
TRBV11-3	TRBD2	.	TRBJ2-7	CASSLVLAGGSSYEQYF	TGTGCCAGCAGCTTAGTTTTAGCGGGGGGGAGCTCCTACGAGCAGTACTTC
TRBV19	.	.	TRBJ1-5	CASSIDRSGNQPQHF	TGTGCCAGTAGTATAGATCGATCGGGCAATCAGCCCCAGCATTTT
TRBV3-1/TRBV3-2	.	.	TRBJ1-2	CASMGEANYGYTF	TGTGCCAGCATGGGGGAGGCTAACTATGGCTACACCTTC
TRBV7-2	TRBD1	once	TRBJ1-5	CASSRGQYSNQPQHF	TGTGCCAGCAGCCGGGGACAGTATAGCAATCAGCCCCAGCATTTT
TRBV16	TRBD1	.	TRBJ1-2	CASSQSTGDGYTF	TGTGCCAGCAGCCAATCAACAGGGGATGGCTACACCTTC
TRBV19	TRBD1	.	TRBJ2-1	CASGQGLIEQFF	TGTGCCAGCGGACAGGGGTTGATTGAGCAGTTCTTC
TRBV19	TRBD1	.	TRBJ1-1	CASSIGQGYTEAFF	TGTGCCAGTAGTATAGGACAGGGTTACACTGAAGCTTTCTTT
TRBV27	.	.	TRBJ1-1	CASSLSGVTEAFF	TGTGCCAGCAGCCTTTCCGGGGTCACTGAAGCTTTCTTT
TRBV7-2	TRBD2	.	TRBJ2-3	CASSLGLGTDTQYF	TGTGCCAGCAGCTTGGGACTAGGGACAGATACGCAGTATTTT
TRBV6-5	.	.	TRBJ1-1	CASSSPGLNTEAFF	TGTGCCAGCAGTTCTCCGGGTCTGAACACTGAAGCTTTCTTT
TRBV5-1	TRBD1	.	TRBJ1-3	CASSLVGQGSGNTIYF	TGCGCCAGCAGCTTGGTCGGACAGGGCTCTGGAAACACCATATATTTT